Presented here are 28 T cell receptor beta chains from one specimen sequenced in a study of T cell changes during pregnancy in multiple sclerosis. Using immunoSEQ multiplex PCR, the repertoire was profiled, and TCRdb retains in-frame clones only, with some absent. Of 90,000 to 95,000 clones listed, approximately 90% are singletons. The sequences come from peripheral blood, collected before pregnancy. These receptors came from a female donor with multiple sclerosis, enrolled in a pregnancy study.

The chain uses TRBV18 and TRBJ2-5; 7 bases align to TRBD1. The CDR3 is made up of 14 amino acids. V shed 6 bases, J shed 2 bases, and the junction held 6 bases outside the gene matches. Looked up from germline, CDR1 is KGHSH and CDR2 is LQKENI. CDR3 region: CASSPGQQQETQYF. The DNA of the CDR3 is TGTGCCAGCTCCCCGGGACAGCAGCAAGAGACCCAGTACTTC.

This clone was seen a few times. The chain carries TRBV7-9 and TRBJ1-2; D is unresolved. The CDR3 loop spans 12 amino acids. The ends were cut back, 5 bases at V and 6 bases at J, with 10 bases in the middle. Germline CDR1 SEHNR, CDR2 FQNEAQ (reference sequence). The chain's CDR3 is CASSPRLDGYTF. The DNA of the CDR3 is TGTGCCAGCAGCCCTCGGCTAGATGGCTACACCTTC.

The chain joins TRBV9 to TRBJ2-3, with a possible D match to TRBD1 (5 bases). CDR1 is SGDLS, CDR2 YYNGEE, per germline. This CDR3 region has 14 residues. V was pared by 3 bases and J by 4 bases, with 12 bases between. The CDR3 sequence is CASSGGPRPDTQYF. The CDR3 DNA sequence: TGTGCCAGCAGCGGGGGCCCCAGACCAGATACGCAGTATTTT.

The V call is TRBV5-5, the J call TRBJ1-6; TRBD1 is a possible D gene (5 bases). Germline values: CDR1 SGHKS, CDR2 YYEKEE (reference sequence). The V and J ends lost 9 bases and 7 bases respectively, with 20 bases between them. The length of the CDR3 is 15 residues. The CDR3: CATSFDGAGNSPLHF. Written as DNA, the CDR3 is TGTGCCACATCATTCGATGGGGCAGGGAATTCACCCCTCCACTTT.

The chain carries TRBV10-2 and TRBJ1-5, with a tentative D call TRBD1 (5 bases). The CDR3 has 13 residues. Germline CDR1 reads WSHSY; CDR2 reads SAAADI. V was clipped by 4 bases and J by 2 bases, with 6 bases between them. The DNA for the CDR3 is TGCGCCAGCAGTGGGGGGGGCAATCAGCCCCAGCATTTT. Protein sequence: CASSGGGNQPQHF.

The chain employs TRBV5-1 and TRBJ2-3, with 8 positions matching TRBD1. The CDR3 is 16 residues long. Trimming removed 4 bases from V and 0 bases from J; junction bases left unmatched: 7. The germline V gene encodes CDR1 SGHRS and CDR2 YFSETQ. The CDR3 reads CASSTRTGPSTDTQYF. The CDR3 DNA sequence: TGCGCCAGCAGCACCCGGACAGGGCCTAGCACAGATACGCAGTATTTT.

The chain is built from TRBV6-1 and TRBJ2-7; 10 bases are a match to TRBD2. CDR1 is MNHNS and CDR2 is SASEGT in the germline V gene. This CDR3 spans 15 amino acids. Germline trimming cut 6 bases from V and 9 bases from J; bases unmatched to any gene: 14. As DNA, the CDR3 is TGTGCCAGCAGCGTGGGGGGGCTAGCGGGGGTAGGGCAGTACTTC. It is translated as CASSVGGLAGVGQYF.

The CDR3 sequence: CASSFRQVNEQYF. The CDR3 DNA follows: TGTGCCAGCAGTTTTAGACAGGTCAACGAGCAGTACTTC. The chain has TRBV28 and TRBJ2-7; a weak D match, TRBD1 (6 bases). Trimming shortened V by 3 bases and J by 5 bases, and 11 bases separated the two germline ends. CDR3 length equals 13 residues. In germline, CDR1 is MDHEN, CDR2 SYDVKM. Full variable domain (outside the CDR3, taken from reference TRBV28 and TRBJ2-7): DVKVTQSSRYLVKRTGEKVFLECVQDMDHENMFWYRQDPGLGLRLIYFSYDVKMKEKGDIPEGYSVSREKKERFSLILESASTNQTSMYLCASSFRQVNEQYFGPGTRLTVT.

The chain joins TRBV5-3 to TRBJ2-5, with 7 nucleotides matching TRBD1. TRBV5-3 is known as an ORF, though its function is uncertain. This CDR3 is built from 16 residues. V shed 1 base, J shed 0 bases, and the junction held 6 bases outside the gene matches. The CDR3 spells CARSLSLTGNQETQYF. The CDR3, as DNA: TGTGCCAGAAGCTTGTCCCTGACAGGGAACCAAGAGACCCAGTACTTC.

The chain recombines TRBV10-3 with TRBJ2-2, with D unclear. V lost 3 bases and J lost 5, with 7 bases in between. The V gene's germline CDR1 is ENHRY and CDR2 SYGVKD. The CDR3 totals 13 residues. CDR3 in DNA: TGTGCCATCAGTGACCCTTCGACCGGGGAGCTGTTTTTT. This sequence encodes CAISDPSTGELFF.

The chain carries TRBV7-3 and TRBJ2-3; no clear D. The CDR3 spans 15 residues. Germline V gives CDR1 SGHTA, CDR2 FQGTGA. V lost 3 bases to trimming and J lost 0 bases, with 10 bases between them. CDR3 DNA: TGTGCCAGCAGCTTCTCTGGCGGTAGCACAGATACGCAGTATTTT. As protein: CASSFSGGSTDTQYF.

The V gene is TRBV4-1, the J gene TRBJ1-1, with a possible D match to TRBD1 (5 bases). Trimming shortened V by 1 base and J by 0 bases, and 18 bases separated the two germline ends. CDR3 length: 18 amino acids. Germline V gives CDR1 MGHRA, CDR2 YSYEKL. DNA for the CDR3: TGCGCCAGCAGCCAAGTTTTCTTTGCAGGGAGGGTGAACACTGAAGCTTTCTTT. Its protein product is CASSQVFFAGRVNTEAFF.

In its sample, this clone was seen a few times. V and J are TRBV5-4 and TRBJ1-2, with 8 bases lining up with TRBD1. Per germline, CDR1 SGHNT and CDR2 YYREEE (reference sequence). With V trimmed by 5 bases and J by 3 bases, 6 bases remained unmatched. The CDR3 consists of 14 residues. CDR3 coding DNA: TGTGCCAGCAGACCCAGGGGGCGGGACTATGGCTACACCTTC. Residues: CASRPRGRDYGYTF.

This CDR3 is CASSSGQGSYEQYF. CDR3 DNA: TGTGCCAGCAGCTCGGGACAGGGTAGTTACGAGCAGTACTTC. The chain combines TRBV5-4 with TRBJ2-7; 9 bases agree with TRBD1. In germline, CDR1 is SGHNT, CDR2 YYREEE (reference sequence). The CDR3 loop spans 14 amino acids. The V and J ends lost 3 bases and 4 bases, in that order; junction bases with no gene match: 5.

This chain joins TRBV7-6 and TRBJ2-3, with 7 positions matching TRBD1. The CDR3 is 15 residues long. Germline values: CDR1 SGHVS, CDR2 FNYEAQ. With 4 bases clipped from V and 0 bases from J, the junction kept 4 bases outside the gene matches. CDR3 nucleotide sequence: TGTGCCAGCAGCTCGGGACAGACTAGCACAGATACGCAGTATTTT. As protein: CASSSGQTSTDTQYF.

The gene calls are TRBV4-2 and TRBJ2-3, with 7 nucleotides matching TRBD2. V lost 0 bases and J lost 3; bases outside the gene matches: 6. This CDR3 is 16 amino acids long. Germline V gene data show CDR1 as LGHNA and CDR2 as YNFKEQ. The CDR3 sequence: CASSQDRGLGTDTQYF. DNA for the CDR3: TGTGCCAGCAGCCAAGATCGCGGACTAGGAACAGATACGCAGTATTTT.

V and J are TRBV14 and TRBJ1-1; no definite D call. Germline CDR1 reads SGHDN; CDR2 reads FVKESK. This CDR3 has 13 amino acids. The ends were cut back, 0 bases at V and 9 bases at J, with 11 bases in the middle. The CDR3 DNA sequence: TGTGCCAGCAGCCAAGATATTTGGGAGAAAGCTTTCTTT. Translating it yields CASSQDIWEKAFF.

The chain links TRBV5-5 to TRBJ2-7; 10 bases agree with TRBD1. V dropped 2 bases and J dropped 5; count of bases not matched to a gene: 7. CDR1 and CDR2 from the germline V gene are SGHKS and YYEKEE (reference sequence). The CDR3 loop spans 15 amino acids. The CDR3 here is CASSLYGTGVDEQYF. Here the CDR3 DNA reads TGTGCCAGCAGCTTATACGGGACAGGGGTCGACGAGCAGTACTTC.

CDR3 coding DNA: TGTGCCAGCAGCTTAGGCGCCGGGACTAGCACAGATACGCAGTATTTT. It specifies CASSLGAGTSTDTQYF. This chain uses TRBV7-9 with TRBJ2-3, with D possibly being TRBD2 (6 bases). The CDR3 consists of 16 residues. V was trimmed by 1 base and J by 0 bases, leaving 11 bases between them. Per the germline V gene, CDR1 is SEHNR and CDR2 is FQNEAQ (reference sequence).

The V gene is TRBV28, the J gene TRBJ1-2; possible D gene TRBD1, 6 bases. Germline V gene sequence: CDR1 MDHEN, CDR2 SYDVKM. Between the trimmed V and J ends, which lost 5 bases and 8 bases, there was a span of 15 bases. The CDR3 runs 13 residues. DNA of the CDR3: TGTGCCAGCAGTCATACAGGGAAAAGGGGCTACACCTTC. This gives the protein CASSHTGKRGYTF.

The chain has TRBV28 and TRBJ2-2; 8 bases agree with TRBD2. CDR3 length equals 16 residues. V lost 2 bases to trimming and J lost 7 bases; unmatched junction nucleotides: 9. Germline V CDR1 and CDR2: MDHEN, SYDVKM. The CDR3 loop reads CASSLGAGAGGGELFF. CDR3 bases: TGTGCCAGCAGTTTAGGAGCGGGAGCCGGGGGCGGGGAGCTGTTTTTT.

Concerning this clone itself: The germline gene is not matched at one end of the junction; a read error may be the cause. CDR3 sequence reads: CSVDGPSPGNTIYF. CDR3 nucleotide sequence: TGCAGCGTCGACGGGCCTAGCCCTGGAAATACCATATATTTT. The rearrangement uses TRBV29-1 and TRBJ1-3; D not resolved. CDR1 and CDR2 from the germline V gene are SQVTM and ANQGSEA. The CDR3 loop spans 14 amino acids.

The V gene is TRBV2, the J gene TRBJ1-1; TRBD1 might be the D (5 bases). With 6 bases removed from V and 6 bases from J, the gap between germline ends came to 17 bases. The CDR3 consists of 14 residues. The V gene's germline CDR1 is SNHLY and CDR2 FYNNEI. The CDR3 coding sequence is TGTGCCAGCAGGAGTGAAATTGGGGGGGCTGAAGCTTTCTTT. The encoded protein is CASRSEIGGAEAFF. The full variable domain, completed using reference TRBV2 and TRBJ1-1, is EPEVTQTPSHQVTQMGQEVILRCVPISNHLYFYWYRQILGQKVEFLVSFYNNEISEKSEIFDDQFSVERPDGSNFTLKIRSTKLEDSAMYFCASRSEIGGAEAFFGQGTRLTVV.

The chain carries TRBV2 and TRBJ2-5; the match to TRBD1 covers 9 bases. Germline V gene lookup returns CDR1 SNHLY and CDR2 FYNNEI. The ends lost 7 bases at V and 4 bases at J; junction bases unmatched: 4. The CDR3 runs to 13 residues. CDR3 residues: CASTRGQGETQYF. DNA for the CDR3: TGTGCCAGCACCCGGGGACAGGGAGAGACCCAGTACTTC. The full variable domain, its missing parts supplied by reference TRBV2 and TRBJ2-5, is EPEVTQTPSHQVTQMGQEVILRCVPISNHLYFYWYRQILGQKVEFLVSFYNNEISEKSEIFDDQFSVERPDGSNFTLKIRSTKLEDSAMYFCASTRGQGETQYFGPGTRLLVL.

J is TRBJ1-1 and V is TRBV18; D might be TRBD1 (6 bases). Germline CDR1 is KGHSH and CDR2 is LQKENI. Trimming cost V 6 bases and J 2 bases, with 16 bases left between them. The CDR3 runs to 15 residues. CDR3: CASSLVGQTNTEAFF. The CDR3 DNA reads TGTGCCAGCTCCCTCGTCGGACAGACAAACACTGAAGCTTTCTTT.

The V call is TRBV27, the J call TRBJ1-1; D may be TRBD1 (5 bases). V was clipped by 6 bases and J by 3 bases, with 11 bases between them. Germline lookup yields CDR1 MNHEY and CDR2 SMNVEV (reference sequence). This CDR3 is built from 13 residues. The DNA of the CDR3 is TGTGCCAGCAGCTTAACAGGCTACACTGAAGCTTTCTTT. Its protein is CASSLTGYTEAFF.

This clone was seen a single time. The rearrangement uses TRBV27 and TRBJ2-3; 8 bases align to TRBD2. Germline loops: CDR1 MNHEY, CDR2 SMNVEV (reference sequence). The junction had 8 bases not matched to a gene; V was cut back by 3 bases and J by 3 bases. This CDR3 is 16 amino acids long. In nucleotides, the CDR3 is TGTGCCAGCAGTTTGTCAGCGGGAGCTCATACAGATACGCAGTATTTT. This gives the protein CASSLSAGAHTDTQYF.

The chain joins TRBV2 to TRBJ1-2, with 10 nucleotides matching TRBD1. Unmatched junction bases numbered 6, after V lost 5 bases and J lost 6 bases. The length of the CDR3 is 14 residues. The germline gives CDR1 SNHLY, CDR2 FYNNEI. The CDR3 spells CASSPPGTGDGYTF. The DNA for the CDR3 is TGTGCCAGCAGTCCCCCCGGGACAGGGGATGGCTACACCTTC.